This T cell receptor beta chain is from a study of tumor-infiltrating lymphocytes in primary liver carcinoma. Across the study: Patients of both sexes were 30 to 69 years old. Points from the study as a whole: Tumor-adjacent and tumor-blood pairs shared a smaller degree of overlap than tumor region pairs.

CDR3 length equals 13 residues. Germline V CDR1 and CDR2: SGHAT, FQNNGV. Constant-region priming of 500 ng total RNA yielded TCR beta cDNA. Three rounds of nested multiplex PCR with slightly modified ARM-PCR produced TCR beta libraries. Each of the first two PCR rounds ran approximately 9 cycles with TRBV1-TRBV30 forward and C-beta reverse primers. TCRdb independently ran MiXCR on the multiplex PCR reads; one entry per CDR3 protein. Of about 330,000 distinct CDR3 sequences detected, almost 65% appear once; the ten largest clones hold about 6%. A note on this clonotype: What it binds is unknown. The germline gene is not matched at one end of the junction; a read error may be the cause.

Germline DNA was also extracted, while the blood RNA originated from unsorted whole blood. The sample taken for sequencing was peripheral blood. The TCR was taken from a man in his forties or fifties with primary liver carcinoma and hepatitis B virus infection. V is TRBV11-2 and J is TRBJ1-2; D not certain. The CDR3, as DNA: TGTACCAGCATCTTAGTCCCCCCGTATGGCTACACCTTC. This encodes CTSILVPPYGYTF.